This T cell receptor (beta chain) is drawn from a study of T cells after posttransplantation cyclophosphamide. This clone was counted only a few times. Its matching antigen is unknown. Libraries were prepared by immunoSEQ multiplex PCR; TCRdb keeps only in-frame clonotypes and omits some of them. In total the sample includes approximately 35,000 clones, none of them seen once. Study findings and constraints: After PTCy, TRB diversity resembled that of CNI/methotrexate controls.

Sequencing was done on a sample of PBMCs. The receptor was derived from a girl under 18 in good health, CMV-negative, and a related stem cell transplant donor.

The CDR3: CASSLRVSYEQYF. CDR3 DNA sequence: TGTGCCAGCAGTCTCAGGGTCTCCTACGAGCAGTACTTC. The chain links TRBV27 to TRBJ2-7; maybe TRBD1 (5 bases). The CDR3 covers 13 residues. Trimming took 5 bases from V and 0 from J, leaving 8 bases between them. CDR1 and CDR2 from the germline V gene are MNHEY and SMNVEV (reference sequence).